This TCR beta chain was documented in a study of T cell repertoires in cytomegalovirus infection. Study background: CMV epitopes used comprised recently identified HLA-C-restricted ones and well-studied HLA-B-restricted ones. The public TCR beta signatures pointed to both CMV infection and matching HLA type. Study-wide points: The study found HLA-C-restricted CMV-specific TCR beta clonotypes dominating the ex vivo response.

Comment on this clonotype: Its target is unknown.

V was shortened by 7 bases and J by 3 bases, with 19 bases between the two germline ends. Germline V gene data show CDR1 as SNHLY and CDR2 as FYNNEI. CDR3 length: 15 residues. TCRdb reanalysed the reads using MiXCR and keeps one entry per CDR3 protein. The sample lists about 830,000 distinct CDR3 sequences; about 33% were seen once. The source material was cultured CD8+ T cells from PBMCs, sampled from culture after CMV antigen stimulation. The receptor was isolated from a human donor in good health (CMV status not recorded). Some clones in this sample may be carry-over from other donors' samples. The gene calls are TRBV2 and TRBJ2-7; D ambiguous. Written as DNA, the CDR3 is TGTGCCAGCACTGGGTGGACGGCTCTTATCTACGAGCAGTACGTC. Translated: CASTGWTALIYEQYV.